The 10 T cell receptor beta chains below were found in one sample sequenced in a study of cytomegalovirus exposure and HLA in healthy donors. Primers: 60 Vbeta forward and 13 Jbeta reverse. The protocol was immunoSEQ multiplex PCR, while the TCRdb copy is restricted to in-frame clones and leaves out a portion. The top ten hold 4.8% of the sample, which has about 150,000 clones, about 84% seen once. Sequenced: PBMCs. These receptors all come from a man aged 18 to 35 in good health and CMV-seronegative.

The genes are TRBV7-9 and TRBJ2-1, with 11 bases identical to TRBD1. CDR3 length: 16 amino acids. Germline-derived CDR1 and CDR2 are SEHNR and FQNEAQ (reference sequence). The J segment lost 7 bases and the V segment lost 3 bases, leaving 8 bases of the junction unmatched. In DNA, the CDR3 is TGTGCCAGCAGCTTGACCTCCGGGACAGGGGGTAATGAGCAGTTCTTC. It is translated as CASSLTSGTGGNEQFF.

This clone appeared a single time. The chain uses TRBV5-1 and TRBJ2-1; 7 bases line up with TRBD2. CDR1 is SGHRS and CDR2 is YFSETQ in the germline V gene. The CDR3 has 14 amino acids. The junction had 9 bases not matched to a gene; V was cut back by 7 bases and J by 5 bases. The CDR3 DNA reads TGCGCCAGCCGGGGGGAGCCTTTAGACAATGAGCAGTTCTTC. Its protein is CASRGEPLDNEQFF.

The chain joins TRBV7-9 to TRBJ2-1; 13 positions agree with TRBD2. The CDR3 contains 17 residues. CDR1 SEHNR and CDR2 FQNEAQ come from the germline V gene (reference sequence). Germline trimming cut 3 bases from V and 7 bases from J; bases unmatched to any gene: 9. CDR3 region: CASSFGGLAGVTNEQFF. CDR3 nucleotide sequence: TGTGCCAGCAGCTTCGGAGGACTAGCGGGAGTAACAAATGAGCAGTTCTTC. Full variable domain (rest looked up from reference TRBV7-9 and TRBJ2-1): DTGVSQNPRHKITKRGQNVTFRCDPISEHNRLYWYRQTLGQGPEFLTYFQNEAQLEKSRLLSDRFSAERPKGSFSTLEIQRTEQGDSAMYLCASSFGGLAGVTNEQFFGPGTRLTVL.

This CDR3 is CASSDSQGTYEQYF. The CDR3 DNA is TGTGCCAGCAGTGACTCGCAGGGGACCTACGAGCAGTACTTC. The chain recombines TRBV2 with TRBJ2-7; tentative D call: TRBD1 (6 bases). V was trimmed by 3 bases and J by 2 bases, leaving 11 bases between them. The V gene's germline CDR1 is SNHLY and CDR2 FYNNEI. There are 14 residues in the CDR3.

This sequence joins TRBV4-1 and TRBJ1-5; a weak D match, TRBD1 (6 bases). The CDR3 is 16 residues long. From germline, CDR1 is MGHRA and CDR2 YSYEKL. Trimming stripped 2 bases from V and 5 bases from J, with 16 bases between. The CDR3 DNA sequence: TGCGCCAGCAGCCAAATACAGGGTCGGGTGGATCAGCCCCAGCATTTT. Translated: CASSQIQGRVDQPQHF.

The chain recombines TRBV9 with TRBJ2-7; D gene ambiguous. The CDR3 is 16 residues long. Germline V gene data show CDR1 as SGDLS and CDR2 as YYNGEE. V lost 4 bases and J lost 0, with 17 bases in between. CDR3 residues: CASSPRLAGSSYEQYF. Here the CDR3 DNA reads TGTGCCAGCAGCCCCCGTTTAGCCGGAAGCTCCTACGAGCAGTACTTC.

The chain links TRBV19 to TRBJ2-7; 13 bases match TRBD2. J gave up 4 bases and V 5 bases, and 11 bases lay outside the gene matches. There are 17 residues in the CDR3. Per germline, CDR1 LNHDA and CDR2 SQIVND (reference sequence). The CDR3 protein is CASSPGLAGVVEYEQYF. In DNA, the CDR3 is TGTGCCAGTAGTCCTGGACTAGCGGGAGTCGTCGAATACGAGCAGTACTTC. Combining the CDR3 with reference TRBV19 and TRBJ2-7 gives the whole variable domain DGGITQSPKYLFRKEGQNVTLSCEQNLNHDAMYWYRQDPGQGLRLIYYSQIVNDFQKGDIAEGYSVSREKKESFPLTVTSAQKNPTAFYLCASSPGLAGVVEYEQYFGPGTRLTVT.

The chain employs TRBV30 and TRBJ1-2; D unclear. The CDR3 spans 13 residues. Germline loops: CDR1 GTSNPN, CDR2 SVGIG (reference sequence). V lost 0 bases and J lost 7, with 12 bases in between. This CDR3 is CAWSVLKAGGYTF. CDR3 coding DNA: TGTGCCTGGAGTGTTTTAAAGGCGGGTGGCTACACCTTC.

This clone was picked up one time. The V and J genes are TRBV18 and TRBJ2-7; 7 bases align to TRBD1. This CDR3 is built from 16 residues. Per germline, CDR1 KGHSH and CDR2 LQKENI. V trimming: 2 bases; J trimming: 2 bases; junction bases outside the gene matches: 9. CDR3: CASSPLTGTATYEQYF. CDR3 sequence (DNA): TGTGCCAGCTCACCATTAACGGGGACAGCGACCTACGAGCAGTACTTC.

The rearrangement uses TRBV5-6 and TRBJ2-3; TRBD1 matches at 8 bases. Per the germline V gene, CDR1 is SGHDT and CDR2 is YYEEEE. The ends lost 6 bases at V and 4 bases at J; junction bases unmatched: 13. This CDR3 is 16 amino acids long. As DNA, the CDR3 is TGTGCCAGCATGAACTTCCGGGACAGGTCCTCAGATACGCAGTATTTT. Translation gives CASMNFRDRSSDTQYF.